This TCR beta chain was sequenced in a study of OX40 agonist ivuxolimab in advanced cancers. As for the study in general: A history of anti-PD-1, anti-PD-L1 or anti-CTLA-4 therapy was acceptable, and 30% to 45% had some. Study-level points and caveats: Among the least clonally expanded were partial responders at 0.1-3.0 mg/kg. The mean number of expanded clones was higher in CD8+ T cells than in CD4+.

Per germline, CDR1 MDHEN and CDR2 SYDVKM. V lost 5 bases and J 3 bases, leaving 13 bases between the germline ends. The length of the CDR3 is 15 residues. The assay was immunoSEQ multiplex PCR, and TCRdb's table has in-frame clones only and misses some. The sample carries 100,000 or so clones, about 88% recorded once. About this clone: Its antigen is not known.

Patients were ruled out by autoimmune disease history or systemic immunosuppression. This chain links TRBV28 with TRBJ2-2; tentatively, D is TRBD2 (5 bases). The source material was CD4+ or CD8+ T cells sorted from blood, sampled in a trial of the OX40 agonist ivuxolimab. The source of this sequence is an adult with an advanced solid tumor such as melanoma, head and neck, liver or kidney cancer. CDR3 sequence (DNA): TGTGCCAGCAGTCCCCGAGGGTTATACACCGGGGAGCTGTTTTTT. It specifies CASSPRGLYTGELFF.